The 25 T cell receptor beta chains below all came from one sample that was sequenced in a study. TCRdb itself ran the 5' RACE reads through MiXCR, one entry per CDR3 protein. This table holds about 46,000 distinct CDR3 sequences, about 28% found once. The specimen sequenced was naive CD4+ T cells sorted from blood. Subset indicated: naive CD4+ T cells, CD4+CD45RA+CD25-. The receptor set was obtained from a female donor with breast cancer.

This clonotype has a handful of counts. This CDR3 reads CASSPGQSYGYTF. The CDR3 nucleotides are TGTGCCAGCAGTCCTGGACAGTCCTATGGCTACACCTTC. V is TRBV6-5 and J is TRBJ1-2; possibly TRBD1 for D (6 bases). The germline V gene has CDR1 MNHEY and CDR2 SVGAGI. There are 13 residues in the CDR3. Trimming left V 5 bases short and J 4 bases short, with 11 bases between.

V and J are TRBV7-3 and TRBJ2-3; 7 bases line up with TRBD2. V was clipped by 6 bases and J by 6 bases; unmatched bases: 15. The CDR3 extends over 16 amino acids. Germline CDR1 SGHTA, CDR2 FQGTGA. The CDR3 region is CASSPLLLAGVDTQYF. DNA of the CDR3: TGTGCCAGCAGTCCGCTTTTGCTCGCGGGAGTTGATACGCAGTATTTT.

The genes are TRBV13 and TRBJ2-1; 11 nucleotides line up with TRBD2. This CDR3 comprises 14 residues. J lost 7 bases, V lost 2 bases, and 1 base had no gene match. In germline, CDR1 is PRHDT, CDR2 FYEKMQ (reference sequence). The CDR3 DNA is TGTGCCAGCAGCTTAACTAGCGGGAGAAATGAGCAGTTCTTC. Translation gives CASSLTSGRNEQFF. The full variable domain, in which reference TRBV13 and TRBJ2-1 provide the parts outside the CDR3, is AAGVIQSPRHLIKEKRETATLKCYPIPRHDTVYWYQQGPGQDPQFLISFYEKMQSDKGSIPDRFSAQQFSDYHSELNMSSLELGDSALYFCASSLTSGRNEQFFGPGTRLTVL.

J is TRBJ2-7 and V is TRBV4-2; TRBD2 agrees at 7 bases. Trimming took 5 bases from V and 2 from J; bases not matched to a gene: 6. Per the germline V gene, CDR1 is LGHNA and CDR2 is YNFKEQ. The CDR3 has 14 residues. Written as DNA, the CDR3 is TGTGCCAGCAGCAACCCAGGGACTACCTACGAGCAGTACTTC. It yields the protein CASSNPGTTYEQYF.

This clonotype was seen a handful of times. This chain uses TRBV20-1 with TRBJ1-4, with 11 bases that match TRBD1. The germline gives CDR1 DFQATT, CDR2 SNEGSKA (reference sequence). The junction had 4 bases not matched to a gene; V was cut back by 6 bases and J by 7 bases. This CDR3 has 13 amino acids. CDR3 nucleotides: TGCAGTGCACGGACAGGGGGCTCTGAAAAACTGTTTTTT. Its translation: CSARTGGSEKLFF.

This rearrangement joins TRBV5-1 to TRBJ2-6, with 7 bases identical to TRBD2. V was pared by 0 bases and J by 0 bases, with 6 bases of the junction left unmatched. Looked up from germline, CDR1 is SGHRS and CDR2 is YFSETQ. There are 18 residues in the CDR3. CDR3 bases: TGCGCCAGCAGCTTGGGAGCGGGACCGACCTCTGGGGCCAACGTCCTGACTTTC. Translating it yields CASSLGAGPTSGANVLTF.

V and J are TRBV5-1 and TRBJ1-6; D is perhaps TRBD1 (5 bases). The germline gives CDR1 SGHRS, CDR2 YFSETQ. The CDR3 extends over 14 amino acids. Trimming took 0 bases from V and 8 from J, leaving 9 bases between them. DNA of the CDR3: TGCGCCAGCAGCTTGGGGGGCACGGATTCACCCCTCCACTTT. Protein sequence: CASSLGGTDSPLHF.

The table lists this clonotype with a few counts. V and J are TRBV20-1 and TRBJ2-3, with no clear D. The length of the CDR3 is 13 residues. Germline V gene data show CDR1 as DFQATT and CDR2 as SNEGSKA (reference sequence). Trimming took 4 bases from V and 2 from J, leaving 10 bases between them. DNA for the CDR3: TGCAGTGCTATAGGTTGGGACACAGATACGCAGTATTTT. This gives the protein CSAIGWDTDTQYF.

The chain is built from TRBV27 and TRBJ1-4; weak D call: TRBD1 (6 bases). Germline CDR1 and CDR2: MNHEY and SMNVEV (reference sequence). V lost 6 bases and J 7 bases, leaving 15 bases between the germline ends. This CDR3 is 14 amino acids long. The CDR3 DNA follows: TGTGCCAGCAGCATAGGGGGGCTGGGTGAAAAACTGTTTTTT. It yields the protein CASSIGGLGEKLFF.

This rearrangement joins TRBV28 to TRBJ1-5, with D unclear. This CDR3 spans 14 amino acids. Trimming took off 8 bases at V and 7 bases at J, with 18 bases between the two ends. Germline-derived CDR1 and CDR2 are MDHEN and SYDVKM. The CDR3 here is CASLTQGGLQPQHF. CDR3 in DNA: TGTGCCAGCCTAACCCAAGGCGGACTCCAGCCCCAGCATTTT.

Details on this clonotype: Sequence at one end of the junction differs from germline and may be a read error. The CDR3 bases are TGTGCCAGCAGCTTAGACCTTACGGGAGCGGGTCATTCATACTACGAGCAGCACTTC. Amino acid sequence: CASSLDLTGAGHSYYEQHF. V and J are TRBV7-9 and TRBJ2-7; perhaps TRBD2 as D (6 bases). The CDR3 is 19 amino acids. CDR1 is SEHNR and CDR2 is FQNEAQ in the germline V gene (reference sequence). Full variable domain (missing parts from reference TRBV7-9 and TRBJ2-7): DTGVSQNPRHKITKRGQNVTFRCDPISEHNRLYWYRQTLGQGPEFLTYFQNEAQLEKSRLLSDRFSAERPKGSFSTLEIQRTEQGDSAMYLCASSLDLTGAGHSYYEQHFGPGTRLTVT.

The V gene is TRBV6-1, the J gene TRBJ1-6; TRBD1 aligns across 8 bases. The CDR3 extends over 15 amino acids. Trimming took 6 bases from V and 8 from J; bases not matched to a gene: 9. Per germline, CDR1 MNHNS and CDR2 SASEGT. CDR3 in amino acids: CASRTPRGQYSPLHF. The CDR3 nucleotides are TGTGCCAGCAGGACTCCCAGGGGGCAGTATTCACCCCTCCACTTT.

The rearrangement uses TRBV20-1 and TRBJ2-4, with 8 bases matching TRBD2. The CDR3 covers 17 residues. Trimming took 3 bases from V and 0 from J; bases not matched to a gene: 10. Germline assignment: CDR1 DFQATT and CDR2 SNEGSKA (reference sequence). The CDR3 is CSASPVGGDLAKNIQYF. CDR3 nucleotides: TGCAGTGCTAGCCCAGTCGGGGGGGATCTAGCCAAAAACATTCAGTACTTC.

This clonotype was picked up one time. This chain uses TRBV10-3 with TRBJ2-2, with TRBD1 matching 10 bases. CDR3 length: 16 residues. Germline V gene lookup returns CDR1 ENHRY and CDR2 SYGVKD. Germline trimming cut 7 bases from V and 2 bases from J; bases unmatched to any gene: 7. The CDR3 sequence: CAITATGGFNTGELFF. CDR3 sequence (DNA): TGTGCCATCACCGCGACAGGGGGCTTCAACACCGGGGAGCTGTTTTTT.

This chain uses TRBV5-1 with TRBJ2-3; 8 bases agree with TRBD2. V gave up 5 bases and J gave up 0 bases; unmatched junction bases: 5. The CDR3 is 15 residues long. Germline lookup yields CDR1 SGHRS and CDR2 YFSETQ. CDR3 in DNA: TGCGCCAGCAGTTTAGCGGGACTGAGCACAGATACGCAGTATTTT. It is translated as CASSLAGLSTDTQYF. Based on the CDR3 plus reference TRBV5-1 and TRBJ2-3, the full variable domain is KAGVTQTPRYLIKTRGQQVTLSCSPISGHRSVSWYQQTPGQGLQFLFEYFSETQRNKGNFPGRFSGRQFSNSRSEMNVSTLELGDSALYLCASSLAGLSTDTQYFGPGTRLTVL.

The table lists this clonotype with a few counts. This rearrangement joins TRBV9 to TRBJ2-7, with 7 bases that match TRBD2. CDR1 is SGDLS, CDR2 YYNGEE, per germline. The length of the CDR3 is 15 residues. With V trimmed by 0 bases and J by 5 bases, 8 bases remained unmatched. The CDR3 reads CASSVEGGGTNEQYF. The CDR3 nucleotides read TGTGCCAGCAGCGTAGAGGGCGGGGGTACCAACGAGCAGTACTTC.

This clonotype ranks as medium-sized. The V gene is TRBV7-2, the J gene TRBJ2-5, with 10 bases fitting TRBD2. V was pared by 5 bases and J by 1 base, with 19 bases of the junction left unmatched. CDR3 size: 20 residues. CDR1 and CDR2 from the germline V gene are SGHTA and FQGNSA. The CDR3 spells CASSPAPLAGAARFQETQYF. The CDR3 nucleotides read TGTGCCAGCAGCCCCGCCCCCCTAGCGGGGGCCGCCCGCTTCCAAGAGACCCAGTACTTC. Looking up the rest from reference TRBV7-2 and TRBJ2-5 gives the full variable domain: GAGVSQSPSNKVTEKGKDVELRCDPISGHTALYWYRQSLGQGLEFLIYFQGNSAPDKSGLPSDRFSAERTGGSVSTLTIQRTQQEDSAVYLCASSPAPLAGAARFQETQYFGPGTRLLVL.

The genes are TRBV20-1 and TRBJ1-1; D is uncertain. Per the germline V gene, CDR1 is DFQATT and CDR2 is SNEGSKA (reference sequence). The V end was cut by 3 bases, the J end by 4 bases, with 12 bases between. CDR3 length: 13 amino acids. CDR3 nucleotide sequence: TGCAGTGCTAGGGCTGGGCCGAGCACTGAAGCTTTCTTT. Amino acids: CSARAGPSTEAFF.

The rearrangement uses TRBV3-1 and TRBJ1-2; D uncertain. Deletions cut 2 bases from V and 7 bases from J, with 11 bases between. CDR3 length equals 13 residues. Germline V gives CDR1 LGHDT, CDR2 YNNKEL (reference sequence). CDR3 nucleotide sequence: TGTGCCAGCAGCCAAACCCGTTCCGGTGGCTACACCTTC. Protein sequence: CASSQTRSGGYTF.

This clonotype has more than one count but fewer than ten. The chain has TRBV29-1 and TRBJ1-2; no clear D. CDR3 length equals 13 residues. CDR1 is SQVTM, CDR2 ANQGSEA, per germline. The CDR3: CSALRWGANGYTF. CDR3 DNA sequence: TGCAGTGCACTCAGGTGGGGTGCGAATGGCTACACCTTC.

The chain employs TRBV4-2 and TRBJ2-1, with D perhaps TRBD1 or TRBD2 (5 bases each). The CDR3 totals 16 residues. CDR1 is LGHNA and CDR2 is YNFKEQ in the germline V gene. Trimming pared 0 bases from V and 6 bases from J, leaving 15 bases between. CDR3 residues: CASSQDAGTGSNEQFF. The CDR3 DNA follows: TGTGCCAGCAGCCAAGACGCAGGGACGGGGAGCAATGAGCAGTTCTTC.

V usage is TRBV9 and J usage is TRBJ2-3, with D perhaps matching TRBD2 (6 bases). The CDR3 is 13 residues long. In germline, CDR1 is SGDLS, CDR2 YYNGEE. With 7 bases removed from V and 0 bases from J, the gap between germline ends came to 9 bases. CDR3 protein: CASAGGSTDTQYF. In nucleotides, the CDR3 is TGTGCCAGCGCCGGGGGTAGCACAGATACGCAGTATTTT. Filled out from reference TRBV9 and TRBJ2-3, the complete variable domain reads DSGVTQTPKHLITATGQRVTLRCSPRSGDLSVYWYQQSLDQGLQFLIQYYNGEERAKGNILERFSAQQFPDLHSELNLSSLELGDSALYFCASAGGSTDTQYFGPGTRLTVL.

The J gene is TRBJ2-1, the V gene TRBV19; 9 bases align to TRBD1. The CDR3 loop spans 14 amino acids. Germline V gives CDR1 LNHDA, CDR2 SQIVND (reference sequence). V dropped 6 bases and J dropped 7; count of bases not matched to a gene: 7. DNA for the CDR3: TGTGCCAGTAGGGGCGGGACAGGGCTAAATGAGCAGTTCTTC. Amino acids: CASRGGTGLNEQFF.

This clonotype was counted between two and nine times. The chain has TRBV7-2 and TRBJ2-1, with unresolved D. Germline CDR1 and CDR2: SGHTA and FQGNSA. The CDR3 has 13 amino acids. The ends were cut back, 5 bases at V and 7 bases at J, with 12 bases in the middle. The CDR3 DNA is TGTGCCAGCAGCCAAATGTCATTAAATGAGCAGTTCTTC. Its protein product is CASSQMSLNEQFF.

Note on this clonotype: A read error may produce the germline difference seen at one junction end. The CDR3 DNA follows: TGTGCCAGCAGTTACTCCGGGGGGAGCAGTCAGCCCCAGCATTTT. Its translation is CASSYSGGSSQPQHF. This chain uses TRBV6-2 or TRBV6-3 with TRBJ1-5; tentatively, D is TRBD1 (5 bases). CDR3 length equals 15 residues. The germline V gene encodes CDR1 MNHEY and CDR2 SVGEGT.